The sample holds many counts of the clone carrying this T cell receptor (beta chain). TCR beta CDR3 regions were amplified from RNA transcripts. First-round RT-PCR of the TCR CDR3 relied on the HTBI primer set. TCRdb ran MiXCR on the multiplex PCR reads and lists one entry per CDR3 protein. This sample has 300,000 to 400,000 distinct CDR3 sequences, with about 18% found just once. This sample is drawn from a study of T cells in Graves' hyperthyroidism and ophthalmopathy. The CDR3 is made up of 16 amino acids. Germline lookup yields CDR1 MNHNS and CDR2 SASEGT. The V call is TRBV6-1, the J call TRBJ2-1; 14 nucleotides line up with TRBD2. The assigned J gene may be wrong: the sequence end matches TRBJ2-7 better. Sequenced sample: blood. This TCR derives from a woman between 50 and 59 years old with Graves' hyperthyroidism. In DNA, the CDR3 is TGTGCCAGCAGTGGACAGACTAGCGGGGGGGCTTATGAGCAGTACGTC. Translation gives CASSGQTSGGAYEQYV.